These T cell receptor beta chains were read from a single sample in a study of OX40 agonist ivuxolimab in advanced cancers. Some clones are missing from TCRdb's copy, which holds only in-frame ones; the method was immunoSEQ multiplex PCR. The top ten clones hold almost 4.5% of a sample with tens of thousands of clones, roughly four fifths of them seen once. This specimen consisted of CD4+ or CD8+ T cells sorted from blood, obtained in a trial of the OX40 agonist ivuxolimab. These receptors were taken from an adult with an advanced solid tumor such as melanoma, head and neck, liver or kidney cancer. Both conserved end residues are trimmed from each CDR3. Expanded clones are given a class, and other clones once, few, many or no size at all.

clone_size: NA; v_call: TRBV2; cdr3_aa: ASGPKNIQY
clone_size: NA; v_call: TRBV5-1; cdr3_aa: ASSYTRDRAAAEAF
clone_size: NA; v_call: TRBV5-1; cdr3_aa: ASSLLQGLETQY
clone_size: NA; v_call: TRBV18; cdr3_aa: ASSPGQPSSNQPQH
clone_size: NA; v_call: TRBV4-2; cdr3_aa: ASRGPGGEETQY
clone_size: NA; v_call: TRBV5-1; cdr3_aa: ASSLGQNQPQH
clone_size: NA; v_call: TRBV20-1; cdr3_aa: SAPMVAQY
clone_size: NA; v_call: TRBV6-6; cdr3_aa: ASINQGYAEAF
clone_size: NA; v_call: TRBV7-9; cdr3_aa: ASSLGSGVFDYGYT
clone_size: few; v_call: TRBV18; cdr3_aa: ASSPLVPEGGGEQY
clone_size: NA; v_call: TRBV4-3; cdr3_aa: ASSQVWTEDHGYT
clone_size: once; v_call: TRBV28; cdr3_aa: ASGGVNTIY
clone_size: NA; v_call: TRBV27; cdr3_aa: ASMVGDFSPLH
clone_size: few; v_call: TRBV2; cdr3_aa: ASRDSNQPQH
clone_size: NA; v_call: TRBV6-5; cdr3_aa: ASSSLGMETQY
clone_size: NA; v_call: TRBV5-1; cdr3_aa: ASSLTGFGTDTQY
clone_size: NA; v_call: TRBV7-3; cdr3_aa: ASSLGGARNEQF
clone_size: NA; v_call: TRBV6-5; cdr3_aa: ASRITQGPNQPQH
clone_size: NA; v_call: TRBV11-3; cdr3_aa: ASSSSMSDPQTDTQY
clone_size: NA; v_call: TRBV9; cdr3_aa: ASSARTGGTEAF
clone_size: once; v_call: TRBV5-1; cdr3_aa: ASSREQGVVNEKLF
clone_size: NA; v_call: TRBV19; cdr3_aa: ASSISRIGGYTDTQY
clone_size: NA; v_call: TRBV5-1; cdr3_aa: ASSLDGTSTDTQY
clone_size: NA; v_call: TRBV5-4; cdr3_aa: ASSHRRAERETQY
clone_size: NA; v_call: TRBV19; cdr3_aa: ASTRQGADTQY
clone_size: NA; v_call: TRBV5-1; cdr3_aa: ASSLGRDLTYNEQF
clone_size: NA; v_call: TRBV7-2; cdr3_aa: ASSLVRQETQY
clone_size: NA; v_call: TRBV12-2; cdr3_aa: ASRFFPHPQGGAYEQY
clone_size: NA; v_call: TRBV27; cdr3_aa: ASSRRVGVHNSPLH
clone_size: once; v_call: TRBV5-1; cdr3_aa: ASSLAAGGLTDTQY
clone_size: NA; v_call: TRBV28; cdr3_aa: ASRSTGVDGYT
clone_size: few; v_call: TRBV19; cdr3_aa: ASSILGTGGAAEQY